This T cell receptor (beta chain) emerged from a study of OX40 agonist ivuxolimab in advanced cancers. Looking at the study overall: Administration of intravenous ivuxolimab to patients occurred every 2 weeks at 0.01 to 10 mg/kg. Two patients with cutaneous melanoma and one with hepatocellular carcinoma, three in total, showed partial responses. Antecedent anti-PD-1, anti-PD-L1 or anti-CTLA-4 therapy was permissible, with over 35% having received some.

CDR1 and CDR2 (germline): SGHTA, FQGTGA. The CDR3 sequence is 13 residues long. The V and J ends lost 5 bases and 7 bases, in that order; junction bases with no gene match: 4. Libraries were prepared by immunoSEQ multiplex PCR; TCRdb keeps only in-frame clonotypes and omits some of them. This table has 45,000 to 50,000 clones, 85% to 90% appearing once. The material sequenced was CD4+ or CD8+ T cells sorted from blood, taken in a trial of the OX40 agonist ivuxolimab. The TCR originated in an adult with an advanced solid tumor such as melanoma, head and neck, liver or kidney cancer. The chain carries TRBV7-3 and TRBJ1-4, with 7 bases fitting TRBD1. The CDR3 protein is CASSQQGGEKLFF. For the CDR3, the DNA is TGTGCCAGCAGCCAGCAGGGGGGTGAAAAACTGTTTTTT. Combining the CDR3 with reference TRBV7-3 and TRBJ1-4 gives the whole variable domain GAGVSQTPSNKVTEKGKYVELRCDPISGHTALYWYRQSLGQGPEFLIYFQGTGAADDSGLPNDRFFAVRPEGSVSTLKIQRTERGDSAVYLCASSQQGGEKLFFGSGTQLSVL.